These 32 T cell receptor beta chains share one sample of origin, sequenced in a study of beta chain features in type 1 diabetes. As every portion of the isolated RNA was reverse transcribed, the sequencing read expressed TCRB transcripts. TCRdb keeps only in-frame clones here, not all; method: immunoSEQ multiplex PCR. The repertoire holds nearly 250,000 clones, with about 70% as singletons. Sample: naive CD4+ T cells from blood. The source is a man younger than 45 in good health.

The chain employs TRBV7-9 and TRBJ2-1; the match to TRBD2 covers 12 bases. This CDR3 has 15 amino acids. The V segment lost 4 bases and the J segment 5 bases; nucleotides outside the gene matches: 3. Germline CDR1 and CDR2: SEHNR and FQNEAQ (reference sequence). CDR3 region: CASSWTSGDNNEQFF. In nucleotides, the CDR3 is TGTGCCAGCAGCTGGACTAGCGGGGATAACAATGAGCAGTTCTTC. The variable domain in full, with the rest retrieved from reference TRBV7-9 and TRBJ2-1, is DTGVSQNPRHKITKRGQNVTFRCDPISEHNRLYWYRQTLGQGPEFLTYFQNEAQLEKSRLLSDRFSAERPKGSFSTLEIQRTEQGDSAMYLCASSWTSGDNNEQFFGPGTRLTVL.

This clone has a handful of counts. The V and J genes are TRBV11-3 and TRBJ2-3, with TRBD2 as a possible D gene (5 bases). CDR3 length: 15 residues. V was cut by 5 bases and J by 1 base, with 13 bases left in between. CDR1 and CDR2 from the germline V gene are SGHNT and YENEEA. CDR3 nucleotide sequence: TGTGCCAGCAGCCTCCGGCCCGGGGGCACAGATACGCAGTATTTT. Translating gives CASSLRPGGTDTQYF.

The gene calls are TRBV19 and TRBJ2-2, with 12 bases lining up with TRBD2. After removal of 6 bases from V and 5 bases from J, the junction contained 7 bases not matched to a gene. The CDR3 spans 16 residues. Germline V lookup: CDR1 LNHDA, CDR2 SQIVND (reference sequence). CDR3 nucleotides: TGTGCCAGTAGCCCGACTAGCGGGAGAAGGACCGGGGAGCTGTTTTTT. As protein: CASSPTSGRRTGELFF.

This clone appeared once. The J gene is TRBJ2-3, the V gene TRBV5-1; 12 bases fit TRBD2. The CDR3 spans 17 residues. The V segment lost 0 bases and the J segment 5 bases; nucleotides outside the gene matches: 7. Germline V gene data show CDR1 as SGHRS and CDR2 as YFSETQ. CDR3 coding DNA: TGCGCCAGCAGCTTGGGGACTAGCGGGATCGCTAAAGATACGCAGTATTTT. This translates into CASSLGTSGIAKDTQYF.

The genes are TRBV7-9 and TRBJ2-5; D is unclear. Germline CDR1 is SEHNR and CDR2 is FQNEAQ (reference sequence). Trimming took off 2 bases at V and 3 bases at J, with 10 bases between the two ends. This CDR3 has 14 amino acids. The CDR3, as DNA: TGTGCCAGCAGCTTACTTTACGTGGAAGAGACCCAGTACTTC. It yields the protein CASSLLYVEETQYF.

The rearrangement links TRBV7-9 to TRBJ2-1; 13 nucleotides agree with TRBD2. CDR1 SEHNR and CDR2 FQNEAQ come from the germline V gene (reference sequence). J gave up 8 bases and V 1 base, and 11 bases lay outside the gene matches. CDR3 size: 18 residues. The DNA of the CDR3 is TGTGCCAGCAGCTTAGACCAACACGGACTAGCGGGAGTCCATGAGCAGTTCTTC. Translation gives CASSLDQHGLAGVHEQFF.

The CDR3 loop is CSALGGDEQFF. In DNA, the CDR3 is TGCAGTGCCCTAGGGGGCGATGAGCAGTTCTTC. The V and J genes are TRBV20-1 and TRBJ2-1; 7 bases match TRBD1. Germline trimming cut 6 bases from V and 8 bases from J; bases unmatched to any gene: 4. CDR3 length equals 11 residues. Germline V CDR1 and CDR2: DFQATT, SNEGSKA (reference sequence).

The V call is TRBV15, the J call TRBJ2-1, with TRBD1 identical over 9 bases. This CDR3 has 17 amino acids. Germline V gene sequence: CDR1 LNHNV, CDR2 YYDKDF (reference sequence). The J segment lost 8 bases and the V segment lost 4 bases, leaving 15 bases of the junction unmatched. The CDR3 region is CATSTHTGTGPEDEQFF. The CDR3 nucleotides are TGTGCCACCAGCACACACACCGGGACAGGGCCGGAGGATGAGCAGTTCTTC.

The chain is built from TRBV2 and TRBJ2-5; 8 bases match TRBD1. Trimming cost V 8 bases and J 0 bases; bases outside gene matches: 8. The CDR3 extends over 15 amino acids. From germline, CDR1 is SNHLY and CDR2 FYNNEI. The CDR3 region is CASLRQGIYQETQYF. The CDR3 nucleotides read TGTGCCAGCCTCCGACAGGGGATATACCAAGAGACCCAGTACTTC.

This rearrangement joins TRBV10-3 to TRBJ2-3; weak D call: TRBD2 (5 bases). Germline loops: CDR1 ENHRY, CDR2 SYGVKD. CDR3 length: 14 residues. V was clipped by 6 bases and J by 2 bases, with 12 bases between them. The CDR3 loop is CAIRGPGYTDTQYF. The CDR3 nucleotides read TGTGCCATCAGGGGTCCGGGATACACAGATACGCAGTATTTT.

V and J are TRBV30 and TRBJ2-4; TRBD1 agrees at 10 bases. V lost 2 bases and J lost 6; bases outside the gene matches: 4. CDR1 is GTSNPN and CDR2 is SVGIG in the germline V gene (reference sequence). The CDR3 is 14 residues long. The CDR3 bases are TGTGCCTGGAGTACCGGGACAGGGGTAAACATTCAGTACTTC. Translating gives CAWSTGTGVNIQYF.

This clone was seen a few times. This chain uses TRBV11-2 with TRBJ2-5, with 12 bases aligning to TRBD2. V shed 9 bases, J shed 2 bases, and the junction held 1 base outside the gene matches. The CDR3 is 13 residues long. CDR1 is SGHAT and CDR2 is FQNNGV in the germline V gene. The CDR3 DNA sequence: TGTGCCAGTGGACTAGCGGGACAAGAGACCCAGTACTTC. This gives the protein CASGLAGQETQYF.

In DNA form, the CDR3 reads TGTGCCAGCAGCACCCACGGGACTAGCGGATACAATGAGCAGTTCTTC. Its protein is CASSTHGTSGYNEQFF. The chain recombines TRBV7-2 with TRBJ2-1; the match to TRBD2 covers 11 bases. From germline, CDR1 is SGHTA and CDR2 FQGNSA. This CDR3 region has 16 residues. Trimming cost V 5 bases and J 4 bases; bases outside gene matches: 7.

This clone has a handful of counts. The chain couples TRBV10-3 to TRBJ2-1, with D perhaps given as TRBD1 or TRBD2 (5 bases each). The CDR3 length is 13 residues. Looked up from germline, CDR1 is ENHRY and CDR2 is SYGVKD. Deletions cut 0 bases from V and 10 bases from J, with 10 bases between. CDR3 sequence (DNA): TGTGCCATCAGTGAGTCGAGGGACGACGAGCAGTTCTTC. Protein: CAISESRDDEQFF.

The chain couples TRBV30 to TRBJ1-6, with D perhaps TRBD1 (6 bases). CDR3 length: 17 residues. Germline lookup yields CDR1 GTSNPN and CDR2 SVGIG (reference sequence). The V end was cut by 2 bases, the J end by 7 bases, with 21 bases between. The CDR3 protein is CAWSPLGEGGLNSPLHF. As DNA, the CDR3 is TGTGCCTGGAGTCCGTTGGGAGAGGGGGGGTTAAATTCACCCCTCCACTTT. The full variable domain, completed using reference TRBV30 and TRBJ1-6, is SQTIHQWPATLVQPVGSPLSLECTVEGTSNPNLYWYRQAAGRGLQLLFYSVGIGQISSEVPQNLSASRPQDRQFILSSKKLLLSDSGFYLCAWSPLGEGGLNSPLHFGNGTRLTVT.

The chain combines TRBV30 with TRBJ2-1; D is uncertain. CDR3 length: 14 residues. The V gene's germline CDR1 is GTSNPN and CDR2 SVGIG (reference sequence). V lost 0 bases to trimming and J lost 6 bases, with 12 bases between them. CDR3 amino acids: CAWSVYRALNEQFF. The CDR3 DNA is TGTGCCTGGAGTGTCTACCGGGCCCTCAATGAGCAGTTCTTC. The complete variable domain, with remaining parts taken from reference TRBV30 and TRBJ2-1, reads SQTIHQWPATLVQPVGSPLSLECTVEGTSNPNLYWYRQAAGRGLQLLFYSVGIGQISSEVPQNLSASRPQDRQFILSSKKLLLSDSGFYLCAWSVYRALNEQFFGPGTRLTVL.

This chain links TRBV9 with TRBJ1-2, with D maybe TRBD1 (5 bases). V lost 3 bases and J lost 0, with 12 bases in between. CDR1 is SGDLS and CDR2 is YYNGEE in the germline V gene. The CDR3 has 15 residues. CDR3 nucleotide sequence: TGTGCCAGCAGCGCCGGGACGCCAGCTAACTATGGCTACACCTTC. This gives the protein CASSAGTPANYGYTF.

The chain couples TRBV7-9 to TRBJ2-3, with D maybe TRBD2 (7 bases). The CDR3 runs 15 residues. Per the germline V gene, CDR1 is SEHNR and CDR2 is FQNEAQ (reference sequence). Trimming removed 5 bases at V and 2 bases at J, with 14 bases between. DNA of the CDR3: TGTGCCAGCAGCCCTGGCGGGGGCGTCACAGATACGCAGTATTTT. Residues: CASSPGGGVTDTQYF.

The rearrangement links TRBV7-2 to TRBJ2-7, with a possible D match to TRBD2 (6 bases). From germline, CDR1 is SGHTA and CDR2 FQGNSA. V gave up 4 bases and J gave up 3 bases, with 16 bases separating them. The CDR3 totals 15 residues. The CDR3 here is CASSSPRDSHYEQYF. Written as DNA, the CDR3 is TGTGCCAGCAGCTCCCCTCGGGACTCTCACTACGAGCAGTACTTC.

This clone was found a few times. J is TRBJ2-1 and V is TRBV23-1; 8 nucleotides agree with TRBD2. TRBV23-1 is an open reading frame whose function is uncertain. CDR3 length: 14 residues. J lost 8 bases, V lost 3 bases, and 6 bases had no gene match. As DNA, the CDR3 is TGCGCCAGCAGTCATGAGCGGGAGTATGATGAGCAGTTCTTC. It is translated as CASSHEREYDEQFF.

This clone was observed a few times. The chain recombines TRBV7-2 with TRBJ1-2; D is undetermined. V dropped 5 bases and J dropped 0 bases, with 13 bases sitting between them. Germline V gene data show CDR1 as SGHTA and CDR2 as FQGNSA. The CDR3 totals 15 residues. For the CDR3, the DNA is TGTGCCAGCAGCGTAAGACCAGGATCTAACTATGGCTACACCTTC. This codes for CASSVRPGSNYGYTF.

This clone was seen only a few times. J is TRBJ2-1 and V is TRBV15; D gene uncertain. CDR3 length equals 11 residues. The ends were cut back, 5 bases at V and 8 bases at J, with 7 bases in the middle. Germline V gives CDR1 LNHNV, CDR2 YYDKDF (reference sequence). CDR3 nucleotides: TGTGCCACCAGCGGAACTTATGAGCAGTTCTTC. Its protein product is CATSGTYEQFF.

The chain combines TRBV28 with TRBJ2-5, with D possibly being TRBD1 (5 bases). Trimming removed 3 bases at V and 2 bases at J, with 10 bases between. The V gene's germline CDR1 is MDHEN and CDR2 SYDVKM. The CDR3 consists of 14 residues. The DNA of the CDR3 is TGTGCCAGCAGTTTGGTTCAGGGTCAAGAGACCCAGTACTTC. It translates to CASSLVQGQETQYF.

V usage is TRBV7-2 and J usage is TRBJ1-6, with a weak D call TRBD1 (6 bases). The germline V gene has CDR1 SGHTA and CDR2 FQGNSA. Trimming removed 1 base from V and 9 bases from J, with 13 bases in between. CDR3 size: 15 residues. CDR3 sequence reads: CASSLVRGRGSPLHF. The CDR3 DNA follows: TGTGCCAGCAGCTTAGTACGGGGGCGCGGTTCACCCCTCCACTTT.

This sequence joins TRBV30 and TRBJ1-6; maybe TRBD1 (6 bases). CDR1 is GTSNPN, CDR2 SVGIG, per germline (reference sequence). The CDR3 length is 16 residues. Trimming cost V 6 bases and J 2 bases, with 17 bases left between them. Written as DNA, the CDR3 is TGTGCCTGCAACTCCCAAGGGGGGACCTATAATTCACCCCTCCACTTT. Protein product: CACNSQGGTYNSPLHF.

The chain couples TRBV9 to TRBJ2-3, with 7 bases identical to TRBD1. Germline V gives CDR1 SGDLS, CDR2 YYNGEE. V was pared by 4 bases and J by 3 bases, with 5 bases of the junction left unmatched. The CDR3 contains 14 residues. The CDR3 sequence: CASSFRQGTDTQYF. CDR3 in DNA: TGTGCCAGCAGCTTTAGACAGGGAACAGATACGCAGTATTTT.

The chain uses TRBV25-1 and TRBJ2-7, with 9 bases matching TRBD1. V shed 4 bases and J 0 bases; nucleotides not matched to a gene: 4. CDR1 MGHDK and CDR2 SYGVNS come from the germline V gene. The CDR3 has 15 residues. This chain's CDR3 is CASSVPGQGSYEQYF. The CDR3, as DNA: TGTGCCAGCAGTGTCCCGGGACAGGGCTCCTACGAGCAGTACTTC.

A single count supports this clone. The genes are TRBV29-1 and TRBJ2-1; D is ambiguous. This CDR3 contains 14 residues. With 3 bases removed from V and 0 bases from J, the gap between germline ends came to 9 bases. Germline CDR1 is SQVTM and CDR2 is ANQGSEA. CDR3 DNA: TGCAGCGTTGACGGATTAAGCTCCTACAATGAGCAGTTCTTC. Translating it yields CSVDGLSSYNEQFF.

The chain has TRBV29-1 and TRBJ2-3; the D gene could be TRBD1 or TRBD2 (5 bases each). Per germline, CDR1 SQVTM and CDR2 ANQGSEA. Trimming took 3 bases from V and 1 from J, leaving 11 bases between them. CDR3 length: 14 amino acids. CDR3 coding DNA: TGCAGCGTTGATTCGGTGGGGGGCACAGATACGCAGTATTTT. Translated: CSVDSVGGTDTQYF.

V usage is TRBV30 and J usage is TRBJ1-2; maybe TRBD1 (5 bases). Germline CDR1 GTSNPN, CDR2 SVGIG (reference sequence). The CDR3 totals 14 residues. With 7 bases removed from V and 3 bases from J, the gap between germline ends came to 18 bases. The CDR3 nucleotides read TGTGCCTACCTGGAAGGGGAATTCTACTATGGCTACACCTTC. This encodes CAYLEGEFYYGYTF.

This chain joins TRBV2 and TRBJ1-1, with TRBD1 identical over 7 bases. V dropped 3 bases and J dropped 1; count of bases not matched to a gene: 5. Germline V gene lookup returns CDR1 SNHLY and CDR2 FYNNEI. The CDR3 contains 15 residues. The CDR3, as DNA: TGTGCCAGCAGTGAGGTCTGGACAGGGAACACTGAAGCTTTCTTT. Its translation: CASSEVWTGNTEAFF.

In this sample, this clone turned up once. This sequence joins TRBV29-1 and TRBJ1-2, with D hard to call. Germline V gene data show CDR1 as SQVTM and CDR2 as ANQGSEA. CDR3 length: 13 amino acids. V lost 7 bases and J 6 bases, leaving 18 bases between the germline ends. CDR3 DNA sequence: TGCAGCGCTGCGCGGAGACTAAGCGATGGCTACACCTTC. Residues: CSAARRLSDGYTF.